A selection of T cell receptor beta chains follows, all from one sample in a study of OX40 agonist ivuxolimab in advanced cancers. Using immunoSEQ multiplex PCR, the repertoire was profiled, and TCRdb retains in-frame clones only, with some absent. The sample lists about 66,000 clones, 80% to 90% seen once, with 13% to 15% in the top ten. The sequences come from CD4+ or CD8+ T cells sorted from blood, collected in a trial of the OX40 agonist ivuxolimab. Receptor source: an adult with an advanced solid tumor such as melanoma, head and neck, liver or kidney cancer. Each CDR3 is given with its conserved first and last residue. The D gene is left open where the match is weak. Clone size is stated in some rows and not others, as once, few, many or a class when expanded.

clone_size: .
d_call: .
j_call: TRBJ1-1
v_call: TRBV19
cdr3_nt: TGTGCCAGTAGTTATCGGACGATACCAGAAGCTTTCTTT
cdr3_aa: CASSYRTIPEAFF

clone_size: .
d_call: .
j_call: TRBJ2-7
v_call: TRBV4-1
cdr3_nt: TGCGCCAGCAGCCTGGGACGCTACTACGAGCAGTACTTC
cdr3_aa: CASSLGRYYEQYF

clone_size: .
d_call: TRBD1
j_call: TRBJ2-7
v_call: TRBV4-2
cdr3_nt: TGTGCCAGCAGCTGGACAGGGGAGAGGTCCTACGAGCAGTACTTC
cdr3_aa: CASSWTGERSYEQYF

clone_size: .
d_call: .
j_call: TRBJ2-3
v_call: TRBV7-3
cdr3_nt: TGTGCCAGCAGCAACCGGGCTCAAACAGATACGCAGTATTTT
cdr3_aa: CASSNRAQTDTQYF

clone_size: .
d_call: TRBD1
j_call: TRBJ2-1
v_call: TRBV7-6
cdr3_nt: TGTGCCAGCAGCACACACAGGGACAGCTCCTACAATGAGCAGTTCTTC
cdr3_aa: CASSTHRDSSYNEQFF

clone_size: .
d_call: TRBD2
j_call: TRBJ2-5
v_call: TRBV19
cdr3_nt: TGTGCCAGTAGTATTTACGGCGGGACTAGCGGGAGAGAGACCCAGTACTTC
cdr3_aa: CASSIYGGTSGRETQYF

clone_size: .
d_call: .
j_call: TRBJ2-1
v_call: TRBV11-3
cdr3_nt: TGTGCCAGCAGCTTCGGACGGAACGGCTACAATGAGCAGTTCTTC
cdr3_aa: CASSFGRNGYNEQFF

clone_size: .
d_call: TRBD1
j_call: TRBJ1-2
v_call: TRBV27
cdr3_nt: TGTGCCAGTAGCCCGACAGGGGGCGCTTCCTTCTATGGCTACACCTTC
cdr3_aa: CASSPTGGASFYGYTF

clone_size: .
d_call: .
j_call: TRBJ2-5
v_call: TRBV11-2
cdr3_nt: TGTGCCAGCAGCCCCTATGGCCGTCCGGGGAGAGAGACCCAGTACTTC
cdr3_aa: CASSPYGRPGRETQYF

clone_size: .
d_call: .
j_call: TRBJ1-5
v_call: TRBV27
cdr3_nt: TGTGCCAGCAGTTTATCGGGTGCTAGCAATCAGCCCCAGCATTTT
cdr3_aa: CASSLSGASNQPQHF

clone_size: once
d_call: TRBD2
j_call: TRBJ2-1
v_call: TRBV5-1
cdr3_nt: TGCGCCAGCAGTACTAGCGGGAGATTAGATGAGCAGTTCTTC
cdr3_aa: CASSTSGRLDEQFF

clone_size: .
d_call: TRBD2
j_call: TRBJ2-3
v_call: TRBV4-1
cdr3_nt: TGCGCCAGCAGCCAAGCAGCGGGAGTATCCCAAGATACGCAGTATTTT
cdr3_aa: CASSQAAGVSQDTQYF

clone_size: .
d_call: TRBD1
j_call: TRBJ1-1
v_call: TRBV7-6
cdr3_nt: TGTGCCAGCAGCCTGGGGACAGGGGGAAGGACTGAAGCTTTCTTT
cdr3_aa: CASSLGTGGRTEAFF

clone_size: .
d_call: .
j_call: TRBJ2-7
v_call: TRBV5-6
cdr3_nt: TGTGCCAGCAGCCCACTAGGAGGGATGTACGAGCAGTACTTC
cdr3_aa: CASSPLGGMYEQYF

clone_size: .
d_call: .
j_call: TRBJ2-1
v_call: TRBV13
cdr3_nt: TGTGCCAGCAGCCTCCCCCCATCGGGGGTTTTGGGCAATGAGCAGTTCTTC
cdr3_aa: CASSLPPSGVLGNEQFF

clone_size: medium-sized
d_call: TRBD1
j_call: TRBJ1-2
v_call: TRBV11-2
cdr3_nt: TGTGCCAGCAGCTTGGACAGGAATACTAACTATGGCTACACCTTC
cdr3_aa: CASSLDRNTNYGYTF

clone_size: once
d_call: TRBD1
j_call: TRBJ1-1
v_call: TRBV5-6
cdr3_nt: TGTGCCAGCAGCCACGGGACAGGGCTTACTGAAGCTTTCTTT
cdr3_aa: CASSHGTGLTEAFF

clone_size: once
d_call: TRBD1
j_call: TRBJ1-5
v_call: TRBV6-1
cdr3_nt: TGTGCCAGCAGTGAAGTACAGGGGGGGGATCTAGGGAATCAGCCCCAGCATTTT
cdr3_aa: CASSEVQGGDLGNQPQHF

clone_size: .
d_call: .
j_call: TRBJ1-6
v_call: TRBV6-1
cdr3_nt: TGTGCCAGCAGTATCCCGGGGCGGGCGGCATCGGCCCTCCACTTT
cdr3_aa: CASSIPGRAASALHF

clone_size: few
d_call: .
j_call: TRBJ2-2
v_call: TRBV7-6
cdr3_nt: TGTGCCAGCAGCTCATCTCGGCCGAATCCCGGGGAGCTGTTTTTT
cdr3_aa: CASSSSRPNPGELFF

clone_size: .
d_call: TRBD1
j_call: TRBJ2-7
v_call: TRBV5-8
cdr3_nt: TGTGCCAGCAGTTACGGGACAGGGAATGACGAGCAGTACTTC
cdr3_aa: CASSYGTGNDEQYF

clone_size: .
d_call: .
j_call: TRBJ2-1
v_call: TRBV29-1
cdr3_nt: TGCAGCGTTGATGGTAGCTCCTACAATGAGCAGTTCTTC
cdr3_aa: CSVDGSSYNEQFF

clone_size: few
d_call: TRBD1
j_call: TRBJ1-5
v_call: TRBV6-5
cdr3_nt: TGTGCCAGCAGTTACGGCCAGGGGGCAGGGCCCCAGCATTTT
cdr3_aa: CASSYGQGAGPQHF

clone_size: .
d_call: .
j_call: TRBJ2-2
v_call: TRBV28
cdr3_nt: TGTGCCAGCAGTTTGGGGGGAACGACCGGGGAGCTGTTTTTT
cdr3_aa: CASSLGGTTGELFF

clone_size: .
d_call: .
j_call: TRBJ1-4
v_call: TRBV10-3
cdr3_nt: TGTGCCACAACGGGACTCTTAAATGAAAAACTGTTTTTT
cdr3_aa: CATTGLLNEKLFF

clone_size: .
d_call: .
j_call: TRBJ1-1
v_call: TRBV7-9
cdr3_nt: TGTGCCAGCAGCATCCCGGACGGGGACACTGAAGCTTTCTTT
cdr3_aa: CASSIPDGDTEAFF

clone_size: few
d_call: .
j_call: TRBJ1-1
v_call: TRBV27
cdr3_nt: TGTGCCAGCAGTTTAGGGGGGCTGGGCACTGAAGCTTTCTTT
cdr3_aa: CASSLGGLGTEAFF

clone_size: .
d_call: TRBD1
j_call: TRBJ1-1
v_call: TRBV27
cdr3_nt: TGTGCCAGCAGTGCACAGGGGGCCAACACTGAAGCTTTCTTT
cdr3_aa: CASSAQGANTEAFF

clone_size: .
d_call: TRBD1
j_call: TRBJ2-5
v_call: TRBV29-1
cdr3_nt: TGCAGCGTTGAAGATGTAGGGGGCGCGTACCAAGAGACCCAGTACTTC
cdr3_aa: CSVEDVGGAYQETQYF

clone_size: .
d_call: TRBD1
j_call: TRBJ2-4
v_call: TRBV19
cdr3_nt: TGTGCCGGCCAGGGGGATTCAGACATTCAGTACTTC
cdr3_aa: CAGQGDSDIQYF

clone_size: .
d_call: TRBD1
j_call: TRBJ2-7
v_call: TRBV7-6
cdr3_nt: TGTGCCAGCAGGGGGGGACAGGGGAACGGCGAGCAGTACTTC
cdr3_aa: CASRGGQGNGEQYF

clone_size: .
d_call: .
j_call: TRBJ2-7
v_call: TRBV7-3
cdr3_nt: TGTGCCAGCAGCTTAAGGCCGACAGCCCCCTACGAGCAGTACTTC
cdr3_aa: CASSLRPTAPYEQYF

clone_size: .
d_call: TRBD1
j_call: TRBJ2-7
v_call: TRBV19
cdr3_nt: TGTGCCAGTAGCCCGGGCCGGGACAGGGCCTTCTACGAGCAGTACTTC
cdr3_aa: CASSPGRDRAFYEQYF

clone_size: .
d_call: TRBD1
j_call: TRBJ2-6
v_call: TRBV5-4
cdr3_nt: TGTGCCAGCAGGATACAGGGGTCTGGGGCCAACGTCCTGACTTTC
cdr3_aa: CASRIQGSGANVLTF

clone_size: .
d_call: .
j_call: TRBJ2-7
v_call: TRBV13
cdr3_nt: TGTGCCAGCAGCTCCACCCCCGGGGAGCAGTACTTC
cdr3_aa: CASSSTPGEQYF

clone_size: .
d_call: .
j_call: TRBJ2-5
v_call: TRBV7-9
cdr3_nt: TGTGCCACATATTCGGGAGAGACCCAGTACTTC
cdr3_aa: CATYSGETQYF

clone_size: .
d_call: .
j_call: TRBJ2-4
v_call: TRBV9
cdr3_nt: TGTGCCAGCAAGGCGGACAACAAAAACATTCAGTACTTC
cdr3_aa: CASKADNKNIQYF

clone_size: .
d_call: .
j_call: TRBJ2-2
v_call: TRBV7-3
cdr3_nt: TGTGCCAGCAGCCTAGGGGGAGGGAACACCGGGGAGCTGTTTTTT
cdr3_aa: CASSLGGGNTGELFF

clone_size: .
d_call: .
j_call: TRBJ2-2
v_call: TRBV19
cdr3_nt: TGTGCCAGTAGTATGGGGCACCGAGGCACCGGGGAGCTGTTTTTT
cdr3_aa: CASSMGHRGTGELFF

clone_size: .
d_call: .
j_call: TRBJ1-4
v_call: TRBV6-4
cdr3_nt: TGTGCCAGCAGTGATACCCCCCCAGGTAGACAAGGGCTCAACGAAAAACTGTTTTTT
cdr3_aa: CASSDTPPGRQGLNEKLFF

clone_size: few
d_call: TRBD1
j_call: TRBJ2-2
v_call: TRBV6-5
cdr3_nt: TGTGCCAGCAGTTGGGACAGGACCTCGAACACCGGGGAGCTGTTTTTT
cdr3_aa: CASSWDRTSNTGELFF

clone_size: .
d_call: TRBD1
j_call: TRBJ1-2
v_call: TRBV5-8
cdr3_nt: TGTGCCAGCAGTCTTACAGGGGGCTACTATGGCTACACCTTC
cdr3_aa: CASSLTGGYYGYTF

clone_size: .
d_call: .
j_call: TRBJ2-7
v_call: TRBV11-2
cdr3_nt: TGTGCCAGCAGCTTAGGAAGGGACTACGAGCAGTACTTC
cdr3_aa: CASSLGRDYEQYF

clone_size: .
d_call: .
j_call: TRBJ1-6
v_call: TRBV9
cdr3_nt: TGTGCCAGCAGCGAAGGGGGGGCCTATAATTCACCCCTCCACTTT
cdr3_aa: CASSEGGAYNSPLHF

clone_size: .
d_call: .
j_call: TRBJ1-4
v_call: TRBV10-3
cdr3_nt: TGTGCCATCAGTGATCCATCTTCCGGTGAAAAACTGTTTTTT
cdr3_aa: CAISDPSSGEKLFF

clone_size: .
d_call: .
j_call: TRBJ1-1
v_call: TRBV10-3
cdr3_nt: TGTGCCTCTGCAGGGACGAACACTGAAGCTTTCTTT
cdr3_aa: CASAGTNTEAFF

clone_size: .
d_call: .
j_call: TRBJ2-2
v_call: TRBV4-1
cdr3_nt: TGCGCCAGCAGCCAGCACGGGACGGTGAACACCGGGGAGCTGTTTTTT
cdr3_aa: CASSQHGTVNTGELFF

clone_size: .
d_call: .
j_call: TRBJ1-2
v_call: TRBV29-1
cdr3_nt: TGCAGCGTTATCCCCCTCGACGCAGGGGTGGCCTATGGCTACACCTTC
cdr3_aa: CSVIPLDAGVAYGYTF

clone_size: .
d_call: .
j_call: TRBJ2-1
v_call: TRBV27
cdr3_nt: TGTGCCAGCAGTTCTCGCCCCTCCTACAATGAGCAGTTCTTC
cdr3_aa: CASSSRPSYNEQFF

clone_size: .
d_call: .
j_call: TRBJ1-2
v_call: TRBV2
cdr3_nt: TGTGCCAGCAACAGCCGGGACAACTATGGCTACACCTTC
cdr3_aa: CASNSRDNYGYTF

clone_size: .
d_call: TRBD1
j_call: TRBJ2-7
v_call: TRBV28
cdr3_nt: TGTGCCAGCAGTCACCGGACAGGAACCTACGAGCAGTACTTC
cdr3_aa: CASSHRTGTYEQYF

clone_size: .
d_call: .
j_call: TRBJ2-7
v_call: TRBV27
cdr3_nt: TGTGCCAGCAGTTCAACATCAGTGTACTACGAGCAGTACTTC
cdr3_aa: CASSSTSVYYEQYF

clone_size: .
d_call: .
j_call: TRBJ2-1
v_call: TRBV27
cdr3_nt: TGTGCCAGCGCCTTGTACAATGAGCAGTTCTTC
cdr3_aa: CASALYNEQFF

clone_size: .
d_call: .
j_call: TRBJ2-2
v_call: TRBV29-1
cdr3_nt: TGCAGCGTCGCCAGATCCGGGGAGCTGTTTTTT
cdr3_aa: CSVARSGELFF

clone_size: once
d_call: .
j_call: TRBJ2-1
v_call: TRBV11-3
cdr3_nt: TGTGCCAGCAGCATAACCCCCGGTACCAGACCGGATGAGCAGTTCTTC
cdr3_aa: CASSITPGTRPDEQFF

clone_size: .
d_call: .
j_call: TRBJ2-1
v_call: TRBV11-3
cdr3_nt: TGTGCCAGCAGCTTGAGCGGCTCCTACAATGAGCAGTTCTTC
cdr3_aa: CASSLSGSYNEQFF

clone_size: .
d_call: TRBD2
j_call: TRBJ2-1
v_call: TRBV19
cdr3_nt: TGTGCCAGTAGTATCGGGACTACGCGCGGTGAGCAGTTCTTC
cdr3_aa: CASSIGTTRGEQFF

clone_size: .
d_call: TRBD1
j_call: TRBJ1-3
v_call: TRBV11-2
cdr3_nt: TGTGCCAGCAGCCCGGGACAGGGGTACGGAAACACCATATATTTT
cdr3_aa: CASSPGQGYGNTIYF

clone_size: .
d_call: .
j_call: TRBJ1-4
v_call: TRBV29-1
cdr3_nt: TGCAGCGCGGGGAGGAGGGAGGGTAATGAAAAACTGTTTTTT
cdr3_aa: CSAGRREGNEKLFF

clone_size: few
d_call: .
j_call: TRBJ2-7
v_call: TRBV18
cdr3_nt: TGTGCCAGCTCACCCCACCCCAGAAACGAGCAGTACTTC
cdr3_aa: CASSPHPRNEQYF